This is a list of T cell receptor beta chains from one sample in a study of sequential checkpoint blockade in melanoma. Clones were sequenced by immunoSEQ multiplex PCR, and TCRdb holds only the in-frame ones, with some missing. This sample has around 2,700 clones; approximately 19% occur once, and the top ten carry 13% to 15%. Sequences were derived from tumor tissue (inferred from file names), sampled from a patient given nivolumab and ipilimumab in sequence. The origin of the receptors is a human donor with melanoma. CDR3s include the opening cysteine and the closing phenylalanine or tryptophan. D genes are given only for firm matches. Part of the rows lack a size; the others show once, few, many or a class for expanded clones.

j_call clone_size v_call d_call cdr3_aa cdr3_nt
TRBJ2-7 many TRBV11-3 NA CASSSYSFGTYEQYF TGTGCCAGCAGCTCTTATTCGTTTGGTACCTACGAGCAGTACTTC
TRBJ2-1 medium-sized TRBV11-3 TRBD2 CASRTTLGWEGEQFF TGTGCCAGCAGGACCACCTTAGGTTGGGAGGGGGAGCAGTTCTTC
TRBJ1-6 medium-sized TRBV11-3 TRBD1 CASSFSRQGSSPLHF TGTGCCAGCAGCTTCTCGAGACAGGGGAGTTCACCCCTCCACTTT
TRBJ2-7 NA TRBV29-1 TRBD1 CSVAGEGQIFSYEQYF TGCAGCGTTGCGGGTGAGGGACAGATATTCTCCTACGAGCAGTACTTC
TRBJ2-3 NA TRBV15 NA CATSEQGGGTDTQYF TGTGCCACCAGCGAACAGGGTGGCGGCACAGATACGCAGTATTTT
TRBJ1-6 NA TRBV5-1 NA CASSDTGSVSPLHF TGCGCCAGCAGCGACACAGGGTCTGTCTCACCCCTCCACTTT
TRBJ2-7 once TRBV25-1 TRBD2 CASSEPNTGGQYF TGTGCCAGCAGTGAACCCAATACGGGGGGGCAGTACTTC
TRBJ2-6 NA TRBV7-6 NA CASSRVLGFFGQEGGANVLTF TGTGCCAGCAGCCGAGTCCTGGGGTTCTTTGGGCAAGAGGGTGGGGCCAACGTCCTGACTTTC
TRBJ2-3 NA TRBV10-2 TRBD2 CASSESGGINTQYF TGCGCCAGCAGTGAGTCGGGGGGGATTAATACGCAGTATTTT
TRBJ2-5 few TRBV6-8 NA CASSYKPRETQYF TGTGCCAGCAGTTACAAACCCAGGGAGACCCAGTACTTC
TRBJ2-2 NA TRBV5-1 NA CASSLLERGNTGELFF TGCGCCAGCAGCTTGTTGGAAAGAGGGAACACCGGGGAGCTGTTTTTT
TRBJ2-2 few TRBV14 NA CASSQVRVNTGELFF TGTGCCAGCAGCCAAGTTAGGGTGAACACCGGGGAGCTGTTTTTT
TRBJ1-1 few TRBV14 NA CASSQKFTEAFF TGTGCCAGCAGCCAAAAATTCACTGAAGCTTTCTTT
TRBJ1-1 NA TRBV6-8 NA CASSYSSTPGRYTEAFF TGTGCCAGCAGTTACTCGAGTACGCCGGGCAGGTACACTGAAGCTTTCTTT
TRBJ1-2 medium-sized TRBV12-2 NA CATKQGSTNYGYTF TGTGCCACGAAACAGGGGTCGACTAACTATGGCTACACCTTC
TRBJ1-2 medium-sized TRBV9 TRBD1 CASSVEDRASGYTF TGTGCCAGCAGCGTAGAGGACAGGGCGTCAGGCTACACCTTC
TRBJ2-5 medium-sized TRBV6-8 NA CASSQTQGGETQYF TGTGCCAGCAGTCAAACCCAGGGCGGAGAGACCCAGTACTTC
TRBJ2-5 NA TRBV28 NA CASSLSDSLRETQYF TGTGCCAGCAGTTTATCGGATTCCCTCCGGGAGACCCAGTACTTC
TRBJ1-1 NA TRBV6-8 NA CASSYKNPGLGTEAFF TGTGCCAGCAGCTATAAAAACCCAGGGTTGGGCACTGAAGCTTTCTTT
TRBJ1-6 medium-sized TRBV11-3 NA CASSLAGLGSYNSPLHF TGTGCCAGCAGCTTGGCAGGGTTGGGTTCCTATAATTCACCCCTCCACTTT
TRBJ2-1 medium-sized TRBV6-8 TRBD1 CASRLRDRPYNEQFF TGTGCCAGCAGACTCCGGGACAGACCATACAATGAGCAGTTCTTC
TRBJ2-6 NA TRBV15 NA CATSRGESGANVLTF TGTGCCACCAGCAGAGGAGAGTCTGGGGCCAACGTCCTGACTTTC
TRBJ2-2 few TRBV28 NA CASSSLGSLNTGELFF TGTGCCAGCAGTTCATTAGGCAGTCTGAACACCGGGGAGCTGTTTTTT
TRBJ1-1 NA TRBV5-1 NA CASSLIGGRAGNTEAFF TGCGCCAGCAGCTTGATAGGAGGACGTGCGGGGAACACTGAAGCTTTCTTT
TRBJ1-2 NA TRBV6-8 NA CASSLSGRVGTYGYTF TGTGCCAGCAGCCTATCCGGGAGAGTGGGGACCTATGGCTACACCTTC